Listed below are T cell receptor beta chains from one sample, sequenced in a study of blood T cell repertoires in COVID-19. The method was immunoSEQ multiplex PCR; TCRdb's version includes in-frame clones alone and lacks a portion of them. The data contain approximately 440,000 clones, roughly 88% of them seen just once; the ten biggest clones take up more than 0.55%. Sequencing used PBMCs or T cells enriched from blood (not recorded which). These receptors came from a man aged 18 to 35 who had recovered from COVID-19. Both conserved end residues are part of each CDR3. A D gene is named only where the DNA matches it firmly. A clone size is listed for some rows: how often the clone was seen (once, few, many), or a class if it is expanded.

j_call clone_size v_call d_call cdr3_nt cdr3_aa
TRBJ2-3 NA TRBV7-6 NA TGTGCCAGCAGCAAAACGACTAGTTACTTCGATACGCAGTATTTT CASSKTTSYFDTQYF
TRBJ2-3 NA TRBV28 NA TGTGCCAGCAGCCCGCGTGTGTGGGAGCCTCACGCAGATACGCAGTATTTT CASSPRVWEPHADTQYF
TRBJ1-2 NA TRBV12-3/TRBV12-4 NA TGTGCCAGCTGGCGGGGTACCAACTATGGCTACACCTTC CASWRGTNYGYTF
TRBJ1-2 NA TRBV9 TRBD1 TGTGCCAGCAGCCCAGGACAGGGAATGTCTAACTATGGCTACACCTTC CASSPGQGMSNYGYTF
TRBJ1-4 NA TRBV10-1 NA TGCGCCAGCAGTGAGTCGCGACAGATTAATGAAAAACTGTTTTTT CASSESRQINEKLFF
TRBJ1-2 NA TRBV7-9 TRBD1 TGTGCCAGCACCGAATGGGACAGGGACCATGGCTACACCTTC CASTEWDRDHGYTF
TRBJ1-5 NA TRBV11-2 NA TGTGCCAGCAGCCTGGGGGCCCATTATGGTCAGCCCCAGCATTTT CASSLGAHYGQPQHF
TRBJ1-2 NA TRBV7-9 TRBD1 TGTGCCAGCAGCTACTCGGACAGGGGAGACTATGGCTACACCTTC CASSYSDRGDYGYTF
TRBJ2-2 NA TRBV4-2 NA TGTGCCAGCAGCTACATCCGGGACATCAACACCGGGGAGCTGTTTTTT CASSYIRDINTGELFF
TRBJ1-2 NA TRBV4-1 TRBD1 TGCGCCAGCAGCCGCACCGACCAGGGGGCCGCCTATGGCTACACCTTC CASSRTDQGAAYGYTF
TRBJ2-1 once TRBV7-6 NA TGTGCCAGCAGCTTAGGCCCTCCCACGGGACACTCCTACAATGAGCAGTTCTTC CASSLGPPTGHSYNEQFF
TRBJ1-5 NA TRBV15 NA TGTGCCACCAGCAGCCCCAGGGGCCAGCCCCAGCATTTT CATSSPRGQPQHF